This entry describes one TCR beta chain. The antigen is undetermined. This sample is drawn from a study of shared clonotypes between healthy human individuals. Sequencing used immunoSEQ multiplex PCR; TCRdb keeps in-frame clones, though not all of them. The table has 950,000 to 1,200,000 clones, 60% to 85% seen once. Trimming shortened V by 0 bases and J by 5 bases, and 15 bases separated the two germline ends. Germline V gives CDR1 SGHRS, CDR2 YFSETQ. This CDR3 comprises 15 residues. Regarding the study as a whole: The low donor count limited represented genetic and exposure-history diversity. Investigators collected only blood, and repertoires in tissues likely differ.

The V call is TRBV5-1, the J call TRBJ2-7; D remains unclear. The sequence was collected from a man aged 18 to 29 in good health. Some clones in this sample may be carry-over from other donors' samples. Source material: memory CD4+ T cells from PBMCs. This sample's subset: CD45RA-negative fraction. The CDR3 loop reads CASSLGGQDVNEQYF. For the CDR3, the DNA is TGCGCCAGCAGCTTGGGTGGGCAGGACGTGAACGAGCAGTACTTC.